The 13 T cell receptor beta chains listed next were all sequenced from one sample in a study of neurological immune-mediated disorders (dated by TCRdb to between 2017 and 2020). The protocol used for the library was 5' RACE. Sequencing instrument: Illumina HiSeq 2500. The raw public data were reprocessed by TCRdb itself: fastp quality trimming at Q25, MiXCR clonotype calling, in-frame beta chains only. Rows are combined by CDR3 protein, so each entry shows the most common genes and DNA. The sample table records about 46,000 distinct CDR3 sequences; about 2% of these occur just once. Together, the top ten hold 2% to 2.5% of the sample. Sequences were obtained from PBMCs. These receptors were taken from a middle-aged woman with multiple sclerosis.

This clonotype was counted ten times or more. The genes are TRBV6-1 and TRBJ2-1; no definite D call. The CDR3 loop spans 13 amino acids. CDR1 is MNHNS, CDR2 SASEGT, per germline. The germline V and J ends were trimmed by 3 bases and 4 bases, with 7 bases remaining between them. In nucleotides, the CDR3 is TGTGCCAGCAGTGATTACGGGTACAATGAGCAGTTCTTC. Its protein is CASSDYGYNEQFF.

Concerning this clonotype: This clone may be a read error of a much larger clone one base away. The rearrangement links TRBV10-2 to TRBJ2-2; TRBD2 matches at 9 bases. Germline V gives CDR1 WSHSY, CDR2 SAAADI. The V gene end was trimmed by 3 bases and the J gene end by 7 bases; junction bases not matched to a gene: 6. The CDR3 totals 15 residues. CDR3 sequence (DNA): TGCGCCAGCAGTGAAATAGCGGGGGTAAACGGGGAGCTGTTTTTT. Translation: CASSEIAGVNGELFF.

This clonotype was seen at least ten times. The chain recombines TRBV10-3 with TRBJ1-1; no firm D call. V lost 0 bases, J lost 0 bases, and 8 bases lay in between. CDR3 length: 15 amino acids. Germline V gene lookup returns CDR1 ENHRY and CDR2 SYGVKD. As DNA, the CDR3 is TGTGCCATCAGTGAGTCCAAGGGTCTGAACACTGAAGCTTTCTTT. Its protein is CAISESKGLNTEAFF.

The sample holds many counts of this clonotype. The chain has TRBV7-9 and TRBJ1-1; D uncertain. Trimming took 3 bases from V and 0 from J, leaving 5 bases between them. Germline CDR1 SEHNR, CDR2 FQNEAQ (reference sequence). This CDR3 has 13 residues. The CDR3 here is CASSFTLNTEAFF. DNA for the CDR3: TGTGCCAGCAGCTTCACACTGAACACTGAAGCTTTCTTT.

Ten or more counts support this clonotype. As DNA, the CDR3 is TGTGCCATCAGTCGGACTAGCGGGGCAAATACGCAGTATTTT. Amino acids: CAISRTSGANTQYF. The rearrangement links TRBV10-3 to TRBJ2-3; TRBD2 matches at 12 bases. The CDR3 totals 14 residues. CDR1 is ENHRY, CDR2 SYGVKD, per germline. J gave up 7 bases and V 5 bases, and 4 bases lay outside the gene matches.

At least ten counts were recorded for this clonotype. This chain joins TRBV5-6 and TRBJ2-7; D not resolved. Trimming removed 0 bases from V and 0 bases from J, with 7 bases in between. CDR3 length equals 14 residues. Germline CDR1 SGHDT, CDR2 YYEEEE. CDR3 in DNA: TGTGCCAGCAGCTTGGCTGGGATCTCCTACGAGCAGTACTTC. Protein sequence: CASSLAGISYEQYF.

As to this clonotype: The conserved phenylalanine or tryptophan normally closing the CDR3 is absent here, so this likely arose from a read error. This chain links TRBV5-1 with TRBJ1-2, with D tentatively TRBD1 (5 bases). Trimming removed 0 bases from V and 11 bases from J, with 14 bases in between. The CDR3 contains 13 residues. From germline, CDR1 is SGHRS and CDR2 YFSETQ. The CDR3 DNA reads TGCGCCAGCAGCTTGGTAGGGGAGGGACGATACACCTGC. Its translation is CASSLVGEGRYTC.

This clonotype was seen repeatedly, ten times or more. The V and J genes are TRBV24-1 and TRBJ1-4; TRBD1 might be the D (6 bases). CDR1 is KGHDR, CDR2 SFDVKD, per germline. The CDR3 is 15 amino acids. V lost 1 base and J 5 bases, leaving 10 bases between the germline ends. In DNA form, the CDR3 reads TGTGCCACCAGTGATTTATGGGGGGCGAATGAAAAACTGTTTTTT. It translates to CATSDLWGANEKLFF.

This clonotype was observed many times. The chain employs TRBV5-1 and TRBJ2-1, with 11 bases matching TRBD2. The V and J ends lost 4 bases and 4 bases, in that order; junction bases with no gene match: 10. The V gene's germline CDR1 is SGHRS and CDR2 YFSETQ. The CDR3 spans 17 residues. This CDR3 reads CASSPDGPSGGYNEQFF. CDR3 nucleotide sequence: TGCGCCAGCAGCCCCGACGGACCTAGCGGGGGGTACAATGAGCAGTTCTTC.

This clonotype was seen ten or more times. The chain uses TRBV5-6 and TRBJ1-1; D unresolved. The V end lost 0 bases, the J end lost 0 bases, and 9 bases lay between the germline ends. The CDR3 is 15 amino acids. The germline gives CDR1 SGHDT, CDR2 YYEEEE. The chain's CDR3 is CASSLDGILNTEAFF. Here the CDR3 DNA reads TGTGCCAGCAGCTTGGACGGGATTCTGAACACTGAAGCTTTCTTT.

This clonotype was found many times. This chain connects TRBV20-1 to TRBJ1-1; maybe TRBD1 (6 bases). The CDR3 sequence is 12 residues long. Germline V gene data show CDR1 as DFQATT and CDR2 as SNEGSKA (reference sequence). Trimming removed 8 bases from V and 6 bases from J, with 16 bases in between. The CDR3: CSCADSKAEAFF. CDR3 DNA: TGCAGTTGCGCGGACAGCAAGGCTGAAGCTTTCTTT.

This clonotype was counted at least ten times. The CDR3 DNA is TGCAGCGTAAGGGGATGGTACACCGGGGAGCTGTTTTTT. It encodes CSVRGWYTGELFF. The chain links TRBV29-1 to TRBJ2-2; D is possibly TRBD1 (5 bases). V lost 6 bases to trimming and J lost 3 bases, with 11 bases between them. This CDR3 has 13 residues. CDR1 and CDR2 from the germline V gene are SQVTM and ANQGSEA.

Many counts were recorded for this clonotype. CDR3 sequence: CASSLAPYYEQYF. CDR3 nucleotides: TGCGCCAGCAGCTTGGCCCCCTACTACGAGCAGTACTTC. This chain connects TRBV5-1 to TRBJ2-7; D remains ambiguous. Trimming stripped 0 bases from V and 3 bases from J, with 7 bases between. Germline V CDR1 and CDR2: SGHRS, YFSETQ. CDR3 length equals 13 residues.